Listed below are T cell receptor beta chains from one sample, sequenced in a study of T cells in narcolepsy. The protocol was immunoSEQ multiplex PCR, while the TCRdb copy is restricted to in-frame clones and leaves out a portion. This table holds 30,000 or so clones, around 82% found once. Sequences were obtained from CD45RA- memory CD4+ T cells from PBMCs. The receptors were sampled from a human donor with narcolepsy. The CDR3 runs from the conserved cysteine through the conserved F or W. The D gene is left open where the match is weak. The size entry is marked missing in some rows and otherwise reads once, few, many or a size class.

.,TRBV10-3,TRBD1,CAISAPGTGDTNTGELFF
.,TRBV7-8,TRBD1,CASSLWGQGYYEQYF
.,TRBV7-8,.,CASSLGESSGNTIYF
.,TRBV14,.,CASSQDLGSYNEQFF
.,TRBV2,.,CASSVAELHEQYF
few,TRBV28,.,CASFPVGREGNTIYF
.,TRBV6-1,.,CASSRQATKLFF
few,TRBV6-1,TRBD1,CASSRGTGEGQPQHF
.,TRBV28,TRBD1,CASSSTGFFNYGYTF
.,TRBV4-1,.,CASSRHRDTDTQYF
.,TRBV28,.,CASRIPQGNQPQHF
.,TRBV6-1,.,CASKEGSGMNTEAFF
.,TRBV7-6,.,CASSAQETQYF
.,TRBV7-3,.,CASSPSTGGEQYF
.,TRBV28,TRBD2,CASKRGGPDGDEQFF
.,TRBV2,TRBD1,CASRTGSVDYGYTF
.,TRBV7-2,TRBD2,CASSLFGGGAYHEQYF
.,TRBV4-1,TRBD1,CASSHPGGTLSGYTF
.,TRBV7-9,TRBD1,CASSLAGRQGEQYF
once,TRBV30,.,CAWSPTKGNTIYF
.,TRBV5-1,.,CASSLTGAPTGELFF
few,TRBV6-1,.,CASRGGRVGNSPLHF
.,TRBV19,TRBD1,CASSIQPYRGYTGELFF
.,TRBV5-8,.,CASSLRSSTTEAFF
.,TRBV15,.,CATSRDITGSNYGYTF
.,TRBV7-3,.,CASSLTYPGELFF
.,TRBV5-6,.,CASSLSRFGSPLHF
.,TRBV5-4,.,CASSLQGPAGTEAFF
.,TRBV7-9,TRBD1,CASSRQGRSTDTQYF
once,TRBV25-1,.,CASPPRQTSSTDTQYF
few,TRBV5-4,TRBD2,CASSTGLATNVYEQYF
.,TRBV27,TRBD1,CASSSLGGRYEQYF
few,TRBV6-1,TRBD2,CASSLRGTSLTQYF
once,TRBV11-2,.,CASSLDLGQPQHF
.,TRBV6-5,.,CASSAKSWGADEQYF
.,TRBV4-1,TRBD1,CASSQDLTGTGNTIYF
.,TRBV7-9,.,CASSGSGANVLTF
.,TRBV20-1,.,CSASDRNEQFF
.,TRBV11-2,TRBD1,CASRPGTGFMISYEQYF
.,TRBV10-3,TRBD2,CATHPGLAGAGELFF
.,TRBV6-6,TRBD2,CASRPTSGGTYYEQYF
.,TRBV27,.,CASTFSSYNSPLHF
.,TRBV5-1,TRBD1,CASSLRTGGNQPQHF
.,TRBV25-1,TRBD1,CASSRTGLVNTEAFF
few,TRBV5-1,.,CASSFGGDTEAFF
few,TRBV2,TRBD2,CASSRLAGVDEQYF
once,TRBV28,TRBD1,CASSPRTGVHEQFF
few,TRBV6-5,.,CASSYSEGRAPEAFF
once,TRBV19,TRBD2,CASMSSGSFTGELFF
.,TRBV28,.,CASSLRETQYF
.,TRBV5-6,TRBD1,CASSLMGQGAGSPLHF
.,TRBV2,TRBD2,CASKGLASSTGELFF
.,TRBV11-2,TRBD1,CASSFSGTGGETQYF
.,TRBV5-1,.,CASSGVYEQYF
.,TRBV15,.,CATSRDSGGYTEAFF
.,TRBV28,.,CASSSDSIYEQYF
.,TRBV9,TRBD1,CASSEQGAGGEKLFF
.,TRBV5-4,.,CASSLGTSRDTQYF
once,TRBV7-8,.,CASSLVDSGQYYGYTF
.,TRBV28,TRBD1,CASRGQGSYNQPQHF